The entry below gives a single TCR beta chain sequence along with its context. In the original workflow: Scientists estimated how many nucleated cells there were by amplifying reference gene primers. Method: immunoSEQ multiplex PCR; TCRdb's copy keeps in-frame clones and lacks some. That table furnishes V, J and clone size, whereas the DNA furnished D and trimming. The sample contains fewer than 150,000 clones, approximately 84% of which appear only once. This record belongs to a study of blood T cell repertoires in COVID-19. Study as a whole: COVID-19 samples from acute and convalescent phases originated in the United States, Italy and Spain. T cells, B-cell-depleted T cells, or PBMCs provided the cDNA or gDNA that served as material.

The sequence came from a human donor in a cohort sampled during active COVID-19. Sequenced sample: peripheral blood.

In DNA, the CDR3 is TGTGCCAGCAGCTCACGCGCGCGGGTCTATGGCTACACCTTC. It is translated as CASSSRARVYGYTF. The chain uses TRBV11-2 and TRBJ1-2; unclear D gene. Germline assignment: CDR1 SGHAT and CDR2 FQNNGV. V was trimmed by 4 bases and J by 4 bases, leaving 13 bases between them. This CDR3 is built from 14 residues.